These 28 T cell receptor beta chains came from one sample sequenced in a study of blood T cell repertoires in COVID-19. Libraries were prepared by immunoSEQ multiplex PCR; TCRdb keeps only in-frame clonotypes and omits some of them. The sample has about 90,000 clones, 80% to 90% seen once; the top ten hold 10% to 15%. The specimen sequenced was peripheral blood. These receptors were collected from a human donor in a cohort sampled during active COVID-19.

V and J are TRBV3-1 (or the pseudogene TRBV3-2) and TRBJ2-3, with D unclear. The CDR3 length is 13 residues. V was trimmed by 6 bases and J by 4 bases, leaving 11 bases between them. CDR1 LGHDT and CDR2 YNNKEL come from the germline V gene (reference sequence). CDR3 sequence: CASSQRLSDTQYF. CDR3 bases: TGTGCCAGCAGTCAGAGGCTATCAGATACGCAGTATTTT.

V usage is TRBV30 and J usage is TRBJ2-5; 12 bases map to TRBD2. The length of the CDR3 is 16 residues. Trimming cost V 3 bases and J 3 bases; bases outside gene matches: 8. Per germline, CDR1 GTSNPN and CDR2 SVGIG (reference sequence). The chain's CDR3 is CAWSEPRTSGEETQYF. In nucleotides, the CDR3 is TGTGCCTGGAGCGAACCAAGGACTAGCGGGGAAGAGACCCAGTACTTC.

The gene calls are TRBV28 and TRBJ1-5; 10 bases map to TRBD1. The germline V gene has CDR1 MDHEN and CDR2 SYDVKM. The V gene end was trimmed by 6 bases and the J gene end by 1 base; junction bases not matched to a gene: 3. The CDR3 has 15 amino acids. CDR3 DNA: TGTGCCAGCAGGACAGGGGGCCCGAGCAATCAGCCCCAGCATTTT. Protein sequence: CASRTGGPSNQPQHF. Variable domain in full (rest from reference TRBV28 and TRBJ1-5): DVKVTQSSRYLVKRTGEKVFLECVQDMDHENMFWYRQDPGLGLRLIYFSYDVKMKEKGDIPEGYSVSREKKERFSLILESASTNQTSMYLCASRTGGPSNQPQHFGDGTRLSIL.

This chain links TRBV28 with TRBJ1-6; D unclear. Germline-derived CDR1 and CDR2 are MDHEN and SYDVKM. CDR3 size: 17 residues. Trimming cost V 6 bases and J 1 base, with 16 bases left between them. CDR3 in DNA: TGTGCCAGCAGCTCCCCGTCGCCGGGGTCCTATAATTCACCCCTCCACTTT. Its translation is CASSSPSPGSYNSPLHF.

The rearrangement uses TRBV11-2 and TRBJ2-2; D gene unclear. Germline CDR1 and CDR2: SGHAT and FQNNGV. The V end was cut by 1 base, the J end by 4 bases, with 10 bases between. This CDR3 contains 15 residues. The CDR3, as DNA: TGTGCCAGCAGCTTAGTCGCTTCGGGCACCGGGGAGCTGTTTTTT. Residues: CASSLVASGTGELFF.

The chain is built from TRBV6-6 and TRBJ1-5; a possible D gene is TRBD1 (5 bases). Germline V CDR1 and CDR2: MNHNY, SVGAGI (reference sequence). The CDR3 sequence is 15 residues long. The ends were cut back, 6 bases at V and 1 base at J, with 13 bases in the middle. The CDR3 protein is CASSSLGQSNQPQHF. CDR3 nucleotide sequence: TGTGCCAGCAGCTCCCTGGGGCAGAGCAATCAGCCCCAGCATTTT.

J is TRBJ2-7 and V is TRBV7-5; whether TRBD2, the table's D call, matches the DNA was not checked. TRBV7-5 is described as a pseudogene. The CDR3 extends over 15 amino acids. CDR3 loop: CARILSGGKMGEQYF. DNA for the CDR3: TGTGCCAGAATCCTATCGGGGGGGAAAATGGGCGAGCAGTACTTC.

V and J are TRBV7-2 and TRBJ2-1, with 9 positions matching TRBD2. The CDR3 covers 17 residues. Germline CDR1 is SGHTA and CDR2 is FQGNSA. V shed 0 bases and J 6 bases; nucleotides not matched to a gene: 9. The CDR3 DNA reads as TGTGCCAGCAGCTTAGCGGTCGCGGGGGGGAATTTCAATGAGCAGTTCTTC. Protein product: CASSLAVAGGNFNEQFF.

This chain connects TRBV5-1 to TRBJ2-3, with TRBD1 matching 9 bases. V shed 3 bases, J shed 2 bases, and the junction held 4 bases outside the gene matches. CDR1 and CDR2 from the germline V gene are SGHRS and YFSETQ. This CDR3 has 15 amino acids. The CDR3 is CASSSQGAATDTQYF. The CDR3 DNA follows: TGCGCCAGCAGCTCACAGGGGGCGGCCACAGATACGCAGTATTTT.

This chain uses TRBV4-1 with TRBJ1-4, with 9 nucleotides matching TRBD1. CDR1 and CDR2 from the germline V gene are MGHRA and YSYEKL. The ends lost 4 bases at V and 8 bases at J; junction bases unmatched: 11. CDR3 size: 16 residues. The CDR3: CASSRPRDRVEEKLFF. The CDR3 DNA reads TGCGCCAGCAGCCGGCCCAGGGACAGGGTTGAAGAAAAACTGTTTTTT.

The V gene is TRBV19, the J gene TRBJ1-2; tentative D call: TRBD1 (5 bases). The germline V and J ends were trimmed by 1 base and 4 bases, with 13 bases remaining between them. Germline values: CDR1 LNHDA, CDR2 SQIVND (reference sequence). The CDR3 spans 15 residues. The chain's CDR3 is CASSIVSRATYGYTF. In DNA, the CDR3 is TGTGCCAGTAGTATAGTGTCCAGGGCAACCTATGGCTACACCTTC.

The V gene is TRBV5-1, the J gene TRBJ2-3; perhaps TRBD1 as D (6 bases). V dropped 1 base and J dropped 0 bases, with 9 bases sitting between them. Looked up from germline, CDR1 is SGHRS and CDR2 is YFSETQ. CDR3 length: 15 amino acids. CDR3: CASSLTGWSTDTQYF. DNA for the CDR3: TGCGCCAGCAGCTTGACAGGGTGGAGCACAGATACGCAGTATTTT.

The J gene is TRBJ1-6, the V gene TRBV5-1, with TRBD1 identical over 8 bases. The trim removed 0 bases at V and 7 bases at J, leaving 9 bases unmatched. CDR3 size: 17 residues. Germline V gives CDR1 SGHRS, CDR2 YFSETQ. The CDR3 here is CASSLVAGGAGNSPLHF. CDR3 in DNA: TGCGCCAGCAGCTTGGTGGCAGGGGGCGCCGGGAATTCACCCCTCCACTTT.

This chain joins TRBV12-2 and TRBJ2-7; the listed D gene, TRBD2, was not tested against the DNA. TRBV12-2 is a pseudogene segment. This CDR3 spans 17 amino acids. CDR3 region: CASRLSTSGGRSYEQYF. The CDR3 bases are TGTGCAAGTCGCTTATCGACTAGCGGGGGGAGGTCCTACGAGCAGTACTTC.

This chain links TRBV12-3 or TRBV12-4 with TRBJ1-5; D gene uncertain. The V end lost 5 bases, the J end lost 6 bases, and 8 bases lay between the germline ends. There are 12 residues in the CDR3. The CDR3 loop is CASSPTFQPQHF. CDR3 bases: TGTGCCAGCAGTCCGACATTTCAGCCCCAGCATTTT.

The chain links TRBV7-3 to TRBJ2-7; 9 positions agree with TRBD1. The length of the CDR3 is 14 residues. The germline gives CDR1 SGHTA, CDR2 FQGTGA. With 5 bases clipped from V and 4 bases from J, the junction kept 6 bases outside the gene matches. The CDR3 DNA reads as TGTGCCAGCAGCCCCGGGACAGGGATGTACGAGCAGTACTTC. Protein product: CASSPGTGMYEQYF.

This chain links TRBV5-5 with TRBJ2-5; 9 bases align to TRBD1. The CDR3 length is 16 residues. Germline loops: CDR1 SGHKS, CDR2 YYEKEE (reference sequence). V shed 4 bases and J 2 bases; nucleotides not matched to a gene: 9. CDR3 region: CASSPGQGRLQETQYF. The DNA for the CDR3 is TGTGCCAGCAGCCCCGGACAGGGGAGGTTACAAGAGACCCAGTACTTC.

V is TRBV4-1 and J is TRBJ2-3, with D possibly being TRBD1 (6 bases). The V gene lost 6 bases and the J gene lost 2 bases, with 21 bases spanning the gap. Germline assignment: CDR1 MGHRA and CDR2 YSYEKL. This CDR3 comprises 17 residues. This CDR3 is CASRSLGQRRITDTQYF. In DNA, the CDR3 is TGCGCCAGCAGGTCTCTCGGACAGCGCCGAATCACAGATACGCAGTATTTT.

The chain links TRBV7-3 to TRBJ2-5; 8 nucleotides agree with TRBD2. V was pared by 3 bases and J by 2 bases, with 8 bases of the junction left unmatched. The V gene's germline CDR1 is SGHTA and CDR2 FQGTGA. The CDR3 totals 16 residues. CDR3 DNA: TGTGCCAGCAGCTTGGGTGGAGCGGGGGAACAAGAGACCCAGTACTTC. Its translation is CASSLGGAGEQETQYF.

This chain uses TRBV9 with TRBJ2-1; possibly TRBD2 for D (5 bases). This CDR3 has 15 amino acids. Deletions cut 4 bases from V and 4 bases from J, with 15 bases between. The germline V gene encodes CDR1 SGDLS and CDR2 YYNGEE. Here the CDR3 DNA reads TGTGCCAGCAGCCCGAGGGTGGGTCGGTACAATGAGCAGTTCTTC. Its protein is CASSPRVGRYNEQFF.

V gene TRBV2 combines with J gene TRBJ2-3, with a tentative D call TRBD1 (6 bases). V lost 7 bases and J lost 0, with 14 bases in between. This CDR3 comprises 15 residues. CDR1 is SNHLY, CDR2 FYNNEI, per germline. CDR3 sequence (DNA): TGTGCCAGCACCATACAGGGAACTAGCACAGATACGCAGTATTTT. Protein product: CASTIQGTSTDTQYF.

This clone has only one observation. The chain employs TRBV5-4 and TRBJ1-1; possible D gene TRBD1, 5 bases. The CDR3 runs to 14 residues. Between the trimmed V and J ends, which lost 3 bases and 1 base, there was a span of 10 bases. The germline V gene has CDR1 SGHNT and CDR2 YYREEE (reference sequence). The CDR3 coding sequence is TGTGCCAGCAGCTGGAAAAGGGGGAACACTGAAGCTTTCTTT. It yields the protein CASSWKRGNTEAFF.

The V gene is TRBV16, the J gene TRBJ1-5, with unresolved D. This CDR3 contains 15 residues. CDR1 and CDR2 (germline): KGHSY, FQNENV. With 0 bases removed from V and 7 bases from J, the gap between germline ends came to 13 bases. Here the CDR3 reads CASSQSRAEGQPQHF. The DNA of the CDR3 is TGTGCCAGCAGCCAATCGCGGGCTGAGGGCCAGCCCCAGCATTTT.

V and J are TRBV5-4 and TRBJ1-5; TRBD1 might be the D (6 bases). The germline V gene encodes CDR1 SGHNT and CDR2 YYREEE (reference sequence). The CDR3 is made up of 14 amino acids. V was clipped by 4 bases and J by 5 bases, with 13 bases between them. The CDR3 sequence: CASSLGGGDQPQHF. The CDR3 DNA sequence: TGTGCCAGCAGCCTGGGGGGGGGCGATCAGCCCCAGCATTTT.

This clone was observed once. The genes are TRBV5-1 and TRBJ1-1; 10 bases are a match to TRBD1. Looked up from germline, CDR1 is SGHRS and CDR2 is YFSETQ. Trimming cost V 3 bases and J 4 bases; bases outside gene matches: 6. The CDR3 has 15 amino acids. CDR3 residues: CASSSGQGGFTEAFF. The CDR3 coding sequence is TGCGCCAGCAGCTCAGGACAGGGGGGCTTCACTGAAGCTTTCTTT.

The DNA of the CDR3 is TGTGCCAGCAGCGTAGGCGGGGGGGGTCGTAACTATGGCTACACCTTC. Translated, it gives CASSVGGGGRNYGYTF. The rearrangement joins TRBV9 to TRBJ1-2; maybe TRBD1 (5 bases). Germline V gene lookup returns CDR1 SGDLS and CDR2 YYNGEE. V shed 0 bases and J shed 1 base, with 13 bases lying between them. There are 16 residues in the CDR3.

The rearrangement joins TRBV19 to TRBJ2-5, with a tentative D call TRBD2 (5 bases). CDR3 size: 15 residues. Trimming shortened V by 3 bases and J by 5 bases, and 16 bases separated the two germline ends. Germline CDR1 LNHDA, CDR2 SQIVND (reference sequence). CDR3 DNA: TGTGCCAGTAGTATCGGGAAGGAGGTTTGGGAGACCCAGTACTTC. Translation gives CASSIGKEVWETQYF. Full variable domain (remainder filled in from reference TRBV19 and TRBJ2-5): DGGITQSPKYLFRKEGQNVTLSCEQNLNHDAMYWYRQDPGQGLRLIYYSQIVNDFQKGDIAEGYSVSREKKESFPLTVTSAQKNPTAFYLCASSIGKEVWETQYFGPGTRLLVL.

V is TRBV7-3 and J is TRBJ1-3; D might be TRBD1 (6 bases). V lost 5 bases, J lost 0 bases, and 14 bases lay in between. The CDR3 consists of 16 residues. Germline V CDR1 and CDR2: SGHTA, FQGTGA. As DNA, the CDR3 is TGTGCCAGCAGCCCGCGGACAGAAAGCTCTGGAAACACCATATATTTT. Amino acids: CASSPRTESSGNTIYF. Together with reference TRBV7-3 and TRBJ1-3, the CDR3 gives the full variable domain: GAGVSQTPSNKVTEKGKYVELRCDPISGHTALYWYRQSLGQGPEFLIYFQGTGAADDSGLPNDRFFAVRPEGSVSTLKIQRTERGDSAVYLCASSPRTESSGNTIYFGEGSWLTVV.